The clone carrying this T cell receptor beta chain was seen once. The target antigen is unknown. The CDR3 runs 16 residues. CDR1 and CDR2 (germline): SEHNR, FQNEAQ (reference sequence). Trimming cost V 1 base and J 6 bases, with 15 bases left between them. The data were taken from a study of CD8 T cells in ankylosing spondylitis. TCRdb re-derived calls from the 5' RACE reads in MiXCR, one entry per CDR3 protein. The table has about 180,000 distinct CDR3 sequences, around a tenth seen once. Overall study findings and caveats: Ankylosing spondylitis blood appeared to be characterized by a TCR beta motif of fewer than ten highly homologous variants. The disease-linked clones had a CD8+ phenotype and low blood frequencies. Before this, some motif variants had been reported in reactive arthritis synovial fluid and blood. Clones tied to disease were said to be significantly enriched in matched ankylosing spondylitis synovial fluid.

Material for sequencing was blood, either unsorted or a sorted T cell fraction (not recorded which). The chain couples TRBV7-9 to TRBJ2-2, with D unclear. The receptor was isolated from a female donor with ankylosing spondylitis or in good health (not recorded which). DNA for the CDR3: TGTGCCAGCAGCTTAGATGAGCGCACTATGGCCGGGGAGCTGTTTTTT. This sequence encodes CASSLDERTMAGELFF. The complete variable domain, with remaining parts taken from reference TRBV7-9 and TRBJ2-2, reads DTGVSQNPRHKITKRGQNVTFRCDPISEHNRLYWYRQTLGQGPEFLTYFQNEAQLEKSRLLSDRFSAERPKGSFSTLEIQRTEQGDSAMYLCASSLDERTMAGELFFGEGSRLTVL.